The 14 T cell receptor beta chains presented below share a single source sample, sequenced in a study of post-analysis software for immune sequencing data. Study-level results: Controls showed lower frequencies than patients for roughly five TRBV segments, and TRBV5-6, TRBV5-1 and TRBV20-1 were among these.

No antigen has been identified for these receptors. Every TCR beta cDNA library bore unique molecular identifiers. TCRdb reprocessed the PCR reads with MiXCR, giving one entry per CDR3 protein. Of approximately 160,000 distinct CDR3 sequences listed, approximately 30% are singletons. The specimen sequenced was blood. All receptors come from a girl between 5 and 17 years old with multiple sclerosis.

A word on this clonotype: A much larger clone differs by one base, so this may be a read error. The genes are TRBV6-5 and TRBJ2-7, with D tentatively TRBD2 (5 bases). The CDR3 is 14 residues long. Germline assignment: CDR1 MNHEY and CDR2 SVGAGI. CDR3 sequence reads: CASRYSRDLYEQYF. The CDR3 bases are TGTGCCAGCAGGTACTCCCGGGATCTCTACGAGCAGTACTTC.

The CDR3 DNA reads TGCAGCGTGGCGACAGGGGCTAAAAACATTCAGTACTTC. It codes for CSVATGAKNIQYF. This chain links TRBV29-1 with TRBJ2-7; TRBD1 matches 8 bases. TRBJ2-4 explains the end of the DNA better; the J call may be wrong. This CDR3 is built from 13 residues. Looked up from germline, CDR1 is SQVTM and CDR2 is ANQGSEA.

This clonotype was detected many times. V and J are TRBV10-3 and TRBJ2-3; 12 bases match TRBD2. Per germline, CDR1 ENHRY and CDR2 SYGVKD. V was pared by 7 bases and J by 0 bases, with 2 bases of the junction left unmatched. The CDR3 runs 15 residues. The CDR3 DNA follows: TGTGCCATCAAGGGACTAGCGGGTAGCACAGATACGCAGTATTTT. This gives the protein CAIKGLAGSTDTQYF.

This rearrangement joins TRBV18 to TRBJ1-5; no reliable D call. In germline, CDR1 is KGHSH, CDR2 LQKENI. V lost 2 bases and J 6 bases, leaving 17 bases between the germline ends. The CDR3 spans 16 residues. This CDR3 is CASSPGYGSESQPQHF. The DNA for the CDR3 is TGTGCCAGCTCACCAGGGTACGGGTCTGAGAGTCAGCCCCAGCATTTT.

J is TRBJ2-7 and V is TRBV13; tentative D call: TRBD1 (6 bases). Germline assignment: CDR1 PRHDT and CDR2 FYEKMQ (reference sequence). The CDR3 has 15 amino acids. The germline V and J ends were trimmed by 5 bases and 0 bases, with 14 bases remaining between them. CDR3 DNA sequence: TGTGCCAGCAGCACCAGGGACATCTCCTCCTACGAGCAGTACTTC. Encoded protein: CASSTRDISSYEQYF.

This clonotype was observed a few times. The chain couples TRBV24-1 to TRBJ1-1, with TRBD1 identical over 9 bases. The germline V gene has CDR1 KGHDR and CDR2 SFDVKD. CDR3 length: 13 residues. V lost 5 bases to trimming and J lost 5 bases; unmatched junction nucleotides: 2. CDR3 residues: CATSGTGETEAFF. CDR3 DNA: TGTGCCACCAGTGGGACAGGGGAAACTGAAGCTTTCTTT.

CDR3 bases: TGTGCCAGCAGCGTTGACAGATACAATGAGCAGTTCTTC. It yields the protein CASSVDRYNEQFF. The chain employs TRBV12-3 or TRBV12-4 and TRBJ2-1; D perhaps matches TRBD1 (5 bases). This CDR3 is built from 13 residues. V dropped 6 bases and J dropped 4 bases, with 10 bases sitting between them.

This clonotype came up many times. J is TRBJ2-5 and V is TRBV5-1; TRBD2 might be the D (6 bases). The CDR3 is made up of 14 amino acids. Looked up from germline, CDR1 is SGHRS and CDR2 is YFSETQ. V was shortened by 4 bases and J by 10 bases, with 20 bases between the two germline ends. The CDR3 region has the DNA TGCGCCAGCAGCCCCCAGGGACCCCAGGAGGGCCAGTACTTC. Translation gives CASSPQGPQEGQYF.

The sample holds a few counts of this clonotype. This rearrangement joins TRBV6-6 to TRBJ2-1; D is possibly TRBD2 (6 bases). Per the germline V gene, CDR1 is MNHNY and CDR2 is SVGAGI (reference sequence). V lost 6 bases to trimming and J lost 5 bases, with 14 bases between them. This CDR3 is built from 14 residues. CDR3 in DNA: TGTGCCAGCAGCCCTTCGGGAGACCACAATGAGCAGTTCTTC. Protein product: CASSPSGDHNEQFF.

Points on this clonotype: A much larger clonotype is one base distant, so this may be a read error. This sequence joins TRBV5-1 and TRBJ2-4; D gene ambiguous. The J call may be mistaken, given a closer DNA end match to TRBJ2-7. This CDR3 spans 16 amino acids. Per the germline V gene, CDR1 is SGHRS and CDR2 is YFSETQ. The CDR3 spells CASRNQTQRGTYEQYF. The CDR3 coding sequence is TGCGCCAGCAGAAACCAGACCCAGAGAGGCACCTACGAGCAGTACTTC.

In its sample, this clonotype was seen many times. The CDR3 nucleotides read TGCGCCAGCAGCTGGACAGGGGGCGATGGCTACACCTTC. It is translated as CASSWTGGDGYTF. The chain links TRBV5-1 to TRBJ1-2; 11 nucleotides line up with TRBD1. This CDR3 is built from 13 residues. The germline CDR1 and CDR2 sequences are SGHRS and YFSETQ. The V segment lost 3 bases and the J segment 6 bases; nucleotides outside the gene matches: 1.

About this clonotype itself: Since a much larger clone is just one base distant, this may be a read error. The CDR3 spells CAISELGGYTDTQYF. Written as DNA, the CDR3 is TGTGCCATCAGTGAGTTGGGAGGGTACACAGATACGCAGTATTTT. V gene TRBV10-3 combines with J gene TRBJ2-3; 7 bases map to TRBD2. Per germline, CDR1 ENHRY and CDR2 SYGVKD. The CDR3 sequence is 15 residues long. V shed 1 base and J 2 bases; nucleotides not matched to a gene: 3.

The chain joins TRBV29-1 to TRBJ2-2; possibly TRBD1 for D (5 bases). Trimming left V 7 bases short and J 7 bases short, with 13 bases between. The germline gives CDR1 SQVTM, CDR2 ANQGSEA. The CDR3 has 12 residues. CDR3 bases: TGCAGCGCACGCCAAGGGGACGGGGAGCTGTTTTTT. Residues: CSARQGDGELFF.

This clonotype was detected only a few times. This chain connects TRBV11-2 to TRBJ2-1, with 8 bases fitting TRBD2. Losses at the gene ends were 1 base for V and 8 bases for J; bases not matched to a gene: 7. CDR1 is SGHAT and CDR2 is FQNNGV in the germline V gene. The CDR3 runs to 15 residues. The DNA of the CDR3 is TGTGCCAGCAGCTTAGCCGGGAGGGTTCTCGATGAGCAGTTCTTC. It translates to CASSLAGRVLDEQFF.